This T cell receptor (beta chain) appears in the sequencing data of a study of shared T cell receptors in the human thymus. Measured with immunoSEQ multiplex PCR; TCRdb has only the in-frame clones, and not every one. Seen here are hundreds of thousands of clones, over 75% observed once, and the top ten hold about 0.01%. This CDR3 has 15 residues. Losses at the gene ends were 8 bases for V and 4 bases for J; bases not matched to a gene: 11. Looked up from germline, CDR1 is MDHEN and CDR2 is SYDVKM. These data were likewise used in another study, on human thymus T cells. From that paper: The related literature has documented a marked overlap of thymic repertoires among unrelated individuals.

The specimen sequenced was thymocytes. The V and J genes are TRBV28 and TRBJ1-5, with TRBD1 identical over 7 bases. This clonotype originated in a boy less than two years old with a congenital heart defect. Written as DNA, the CDR3 is TGTGCCAGCCGGCGTGACAGGGTGTCGAATCAGCCCCAGCATTTT. It specifies CASRRDRVSNQPQHF.